This TCR beta chain appears in the sequencing data of a study of T cell changes during pregnancy in multiple sclerosis. Libraries were prepared by immunoSEQ multiplex PCR; TCRdb keeps only in-frame clonotypes and omits some of them. The sample carries around 100,000 clones, almost 95% recorded once. The sequence was obtained from a female donor with multiple sclerosis, enrolled in a pregnancy study. Source: peripheral blood, taken before pregnancy.

In nucleotides, the CDR3 is TGTGCCAGCACCCTAGACAGGGGTTGGTACTTC. Amino acids: CASTLDRGWYF. The chain combines TRBV2 with TRBJ2-7, with TRBD1 identical over 8 bases. V lost 7 bases to trimming and J lost 12 bases; unmatched junction nucleotides: 8. The CDR3 spans 11 residues. Germline lookup yields CDR1 SNHLY and CDR2 FYNNEI.